Shown below are 10 T cell receptor beta chains from a single sample sequenced in a study of blood T cell repertoires in COVID-19. Generated by immunoSEQ multiplex PCR, the TCRdb table keeps only in-frame clones and is missing some. The table lists about 220,000 clones, more than 70% of them singletons. Specimen: peripheral blood. These receptors came from a woman of 80 years or more with acute or convalescent COVID-19.

This clone has only a few counts. This chain joins TRBV24-1 and TRBJ1-2; 7 nucleotides line up with TRBD1. The CDR3 covers 14 residues. Germline values: CDR1 KGHDR, CDR2 SFDVKD. V gave up 2 bases and J gave up 4 bases; unmatched junction bases: 3. CDR3: CATSDSGQVYGYTF. CDR3 DNA: TGTGCCACCAGTGATTCTGGACAGGTCTATGGCTACACCTTC.

Concerning this clone: Being one base from a much bigger clone, this may be a read error. V gene TRBV11-3 combines with J gene TRBJ2-2, with 9 bases lining up with TRBD1. The germline gives CDR1 SGHNT, CDR2 YENEEA. The CDR3 length is 15 residues. Trimming removed 3 bases from V and 1 base from J; junction bases left unmatched: 0. The CDR3 reads CASSLDRGNTGELFF. The CDR3 bases are TGTGCCAGCAGCTTGGACAGGGGGAACACCGGGGAGCTGTTTTTT. Full variable domain (remainder filled in from reference TRBV11-3 and TRBJ2-2): EAGVVQSPRYKIIEKKQPVAFWCNPISGHNTLYWYLQNLGQGPELLIRYENEEAVDDSQLPKDRFSAERLKGVDSTLKIQPAELGDSAVYLCASSLDRGNTGELFFGEGSRLTVL.

V is TRBV7-9 and J is TRBJ2-5; TRBD2 aligns across 14 bases. With 6 bases clipped from V and 8 bases from J, the junction kept 8 bases outside the gene matches. This CDR3 region has 15 residues. From germline, CDR1 is SEHNR and CDR2 FQNEAQ (reference sequence). The DNA of the CDR3 is TGTGCCAGCAGATCAACTGGGACTAGCGGGGGAACCCAGTACTTC. Amino acids: CASRSTGTSGGTQYF. Using reference TRBV7-9 and TRBJ2-5 for the parts outside the CDR3, the full variable domain is DTGVSQNPRHKITKRGQNVTFRCDPISEHNRLYWYRQTLGQGPEFLTYFQNEAQLEKSRLLSDRFSAERPKGSFSTLEIQRTEQGDSAMYLCASRSTGTSGGTQYFGPGTRLLVL.

The V call is TRBV15, the J call TRBJ2-1, with 7 bases aligning to TRBD1. The CDR3 consists of 15 residues. J gave up 5 bases and V 0 bases, and 4 bases lay outside the gene matches. CDR1 is LNHNV, CDR2 YYDKDF, per germline (reference sequence). The CDR3 reads CATSRDGTVHNEQFF. In DNA, the CDR3 is TGTGCCACCAGCAGAGATGGGACAGTCCACAATGAGCAGTTCTTC.

The chain combines TRBV12-5 with TRBJ2-5, with 10 bases that match TRBD1. Germline V gene sequence: CDR1 LGHNT, CDR2 FRNRAP. The CDR3 sequence is 15 residues long. The trim removed 1 base at V and 7 bases at J, leaving 6 bases unmatched. In DNA, the CDR3 is TGTGCTAGTGGTTTGGCCGGGACAGGGGCGGCGACCCAGTACTTC. Its protein is CASGLAGTGAATQYF.

The V call is TRBV12-3 or TRBV12-4, the J call TRBJ1-4; TRBD1 agrees at 8 bases. This CDR3 is built from 13 residues. The junction had 2 bases not matched to a gene; V was cut back by 6 bases and J by 5 bases. For the CDR3, the DNA is TGTGCCAGCAGCTGGACAGGGAATGAAAAACTGTTTTTT. Residues: CASSWTGNEKLFF.

This clone was observed a handful of times. V is TRBV7-9 and J is TRBJ1-6, with D unclear. This CDR3 comprises 15 residues. Germline assignment: CDR1 SEHNR and CDR2 FQNEAQ (reference sequence). V was cut by 0 bases and J by 8 bases, with 11 bases left in between. CDR3: CASSLARPTDSPLHF. The CDR3 DNA reads TGTGCCAGCAGCTTAGCCAGGCCGACCGATTCACCCCTCCACTTT. The full variable domain, rest sourced from reference TRBV7-9 and TRBJ1-6, is DTGVSQNPRHKITKRGQNVTFRCDPISEHNRLYWYRQTLGQGPEFLTYFQNEAQLEKSRLLSDRFSAERPKGSFSTLEIQRTEQGDSAMYLCASSLARPTDSPLHFGNGTRLTVT.

The chain is built from TRBV5-6 and TRBJ1-4, with 9 bases aligning to TRBD1. The CDR3 length is 13 residues. Looked up from germline, CDR1 is SGHDT and CDR2 is YYEEEE. Germline trimming cut 4 bases from V and 10 bases from J; bases unmatched to any gene: 5. The CDR3 sequence: CASSQGQGGKLFF. CDR3 DNA sequence: TGTGCCAGCAGCCAGGGACAGGGTGGAAAACTGTTTTTT.

In its sample, this clone is medium-sized (0.01 to 0.1%). CDR3 loop: CASSSLQGGRYEQYF. For the CDR3, the DNA is TGTGCCAGCAGTTCCCTACAGGGAGGGAGGTACGAGCAGTACTTC. The J gene is TRBJ2-7, the V gene TRBV27; D perhaps matches TRBD2 (7 bases). Germline V gene sequence: CDR1 MNHEY, CDR2 SMNVEV (reference sequence). The CDR3 length is 15 residues. V lost 4 bases, J lost 4 bases, and 17 bases lay in between.

The gene calls are TRBV6-2 or TRBV6-3 and TRBJ2-5, with D tentatively TRBD2 (6 bases). This CDR3 is built from 16 residues. Trimming stripped 4 bases from V and 2 bases from J, with 17 bases between. Germline V lookup: CDR1 MNHEY, CDR2 SVGEGT. The CDR3 nucleotides are TGTGCCAGCAGTTCGGGGCGGGGTATCGCACAAGAGACCCAGTACTTC. As protein: CASSSGRGIAQETQYF.